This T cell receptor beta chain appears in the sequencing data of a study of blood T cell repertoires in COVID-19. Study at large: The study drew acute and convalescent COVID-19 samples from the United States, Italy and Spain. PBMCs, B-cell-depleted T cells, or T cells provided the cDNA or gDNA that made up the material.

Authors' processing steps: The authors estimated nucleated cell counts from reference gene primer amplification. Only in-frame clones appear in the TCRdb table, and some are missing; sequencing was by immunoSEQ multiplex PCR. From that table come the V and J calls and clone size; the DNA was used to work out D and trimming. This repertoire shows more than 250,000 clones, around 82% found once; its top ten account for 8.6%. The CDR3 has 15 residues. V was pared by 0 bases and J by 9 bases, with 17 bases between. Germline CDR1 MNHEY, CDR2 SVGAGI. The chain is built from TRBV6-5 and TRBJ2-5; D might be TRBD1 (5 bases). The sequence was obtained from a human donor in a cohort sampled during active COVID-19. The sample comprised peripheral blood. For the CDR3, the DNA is TGTGCCAGCAGTTACTCTTTTTCGGCCAGGGATCCCCAGTACTTC. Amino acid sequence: CASSYSFSARDPQYF.